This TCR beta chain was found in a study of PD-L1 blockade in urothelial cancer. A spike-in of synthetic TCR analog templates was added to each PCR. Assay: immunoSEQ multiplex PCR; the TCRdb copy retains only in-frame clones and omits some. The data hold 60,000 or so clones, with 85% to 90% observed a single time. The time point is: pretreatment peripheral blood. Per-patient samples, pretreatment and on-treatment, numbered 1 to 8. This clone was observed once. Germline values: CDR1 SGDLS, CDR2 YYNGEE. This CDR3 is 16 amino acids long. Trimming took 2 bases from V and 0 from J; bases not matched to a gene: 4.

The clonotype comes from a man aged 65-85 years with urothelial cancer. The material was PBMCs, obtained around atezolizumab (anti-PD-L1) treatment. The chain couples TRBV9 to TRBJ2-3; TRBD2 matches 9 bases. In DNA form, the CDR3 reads TGTGCCAGCAGCGTCAGGCTAGCGGGAAGCACAGATACGCAGTATTTT. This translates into CASSVRLAGSTDTQYF.